Below, 12 T cell receptor beta chains from the same sample are listed, as sequenced in a study of technical replicates of blood from several donors. Data came from immunoSEQ multiplex PCR; TCRdb stores just in-frame clones and leaves some out. The profile shows 75,000 to 90,000 clones, 85% to 95% of them singletons. Specimen: T cells isolated from PBMCs. Receptors were obtained from a human donor in good health.

This chain links TRBV6-6 with TRBJ1-2; D gene uncertain. This CDR3 comprises 11 residues. The ends were cut back, 6 bases at V and 5 bases at J, with 7 bases in the middle. Germline CDR1 MNHNY, CDR2 SVGAGI (reference sequence). The CDR3 spells CASSSGYGYTF. DNA of the CDR3: TGTGCCAGCAGCTCGGGGTATGGCTACACCTTC.

The chain links TRBV4-1 to TRBJ1-5; D ambiguous. V lost 0 bases and J lost 2, with 8 bases in between. The CDR3 consists of 15 residues. In germline, CDR1 is MGHRA, CDR2 YSYEKL. CDR3 in amino acids: CASSQDGRGNQPQHF. As DNA, the CDR3 is TGCGCCAGCAGCCAAGATGGGCGGGGCAATCAGCCCCAGCATTTT.

The chain has TRBV5-1 and TRBJ2-7; a weak D match, TRBD1 (5 bases). The V and J ends lost 0 bases and 6 bases respectively, with 10 bases between them. The CDR3 contains 13 residues. CDR1 is SGHRS, CDR2 YFSETQ, per germline. The CDR3 loop is CASSLVQGREQYF. The CDR3 region has the DNA TGCGCCAGCAGCTTGGTCCAGGGCCGCGAGCAGTACTTC.

About this clone itself: One junction end disagrees with the germline gene, perhaps due to a read error. This sequence joins TRBV30 and TRBJ2-7; no clear D gene. The CDR3 is made up of 11 amino acids. Germline V gene data show CDR1 as GTSNPN and CDR2 as SVGIG (reference sequence). DNA for the CDR3: TGCTCCTGGTCATTAGCCTACGAGCAGTACTTC. It yields the protein CSWSLAYEQYF.

This clone came up once. V gene TRBV6-5 combines with J gene TRBJ1-1; 8 positions match TRBD1. The ends lost 7 bases at V and 3 bases at J; junction bases unmatched: 4. Germline values: CDR1 MNHEY, CDR2 SVGAGI. The CDR3 consists of 13 residues. CDR3 DNA sequence: TGTGCCAGCATGGACAGGGTGGACACTGAAGCTTTCTTT. Translation: CASMDRVDTEAFF.

This chain connects TRBV5-1 to TRBJ1-2; no clear D gene. There are 15 residues in the CDR3. Germline-derived CDR1 and CDR2 are SGHRS and YFSETQ. Deletions cut 1 base from V and 2 bases from J, with 12 bases between. CDR3 loop: CASSLPSRQNYGYTF. The CDR3 coding sequence is TGCGCCAGCAGCTTGCCTAGTCGGCAGAACTATGGCTACACCTTC.

This rearrangement joins TRBV5-6 to TRBJ1-4, with TRBD1 identical over 7 bases. This CDR3 comprises 14 residues. V dropped 0 bases and J dropped 7; count of bases not matched to a gene: 3. Germline assignment: CDR1 SGHDT and CDR2 YYEEEE. The CDR3 DNA follows: TGTGCCAGCAGCTTGGTCAGGGACAGTGAAAAACTGTTTTTT. Its translation: CASSLVRDSEKLFF.

The chain combines TRBV15 with TRBJ1-4; no firm D call. The CDR3 has 14 residues. V lost 0 bases to trimming and J lost 7 bases, with 9 bases between them. The germline CDR1 and CDR2 sequences are LNHNV and YYDKDF (reference sequence). The CDR3 protein is CATSRDRTSEKLFF. The CDR3, as DNA: TGTGCCACCAGCAGAGATAGAACGAGTGAAAAACTGTTTTTT.

The V call is TRBV29-1, the J call TRBJ1-5; D perhaps matches TRBD1 (6 bases). The CDR3 extends over 15 amino acids. With 4 bases removed from V and 1 base from J, the gap between germline ends came to 14 bases. CDR1 is SQVTM, CDR2 ANQGSEA, per germline. The CDR3 region is CSVGGGPSSNQPQHF. CDR3 in DNA: TGCAGCGTTGGGGGGGGGCCCAGCAGCAATCAGCCCCAGCATTTT.

This rearrangement joins TRBV20-1 to TRBJ2-1, with unresolved D. The germline V and J ends were trimmed by 0 bases and 10 bases, with 7 bases remaining between them. CDR1 is DFQATT and CDR2 is SNEGSKA in the germline V gene (reference sequence). The CDR3 is 11 amino acids. The CDR3 loop is CSARDRTEQFF. CDR3 DNA: TGCAGTGCTAGAGATCGTACAGAGCAGTTCTTC.

The chain employs TRBV4-2 and TRBJ2-7; 7 positions match TRBD2. The CDR3 length is 15 residues. The germline CDR1 and CDR2 sequences are LGHNA and YNFKEQ. The V and J ends lost 1 base and 0 bases, in that order; junction bases with no gene match: 3. The CDR3 here is CASSQGSGNSYEQYF. The CDR3 coding sequence is TGTGCCAGCAGCCAAGGGAGCGGGAACTCCTACGAGCAGTACTTC.

The chain links TRBV5-1 to TRBJ1-5; D possibly corresponds to TRBD1 (5 bases). Trimming stripped 0 bases from V and 6 bases from J, with 13 bases between. Germline V gene data show CDR1 as SGHRS and CDR2 as YFSETQ. The CDR3 is 15 residues long. CDR3 nucleotide sequence: TGCGCCAGCAGCTTGGGCGACAGTAAATCTCAGCCCCAGCATTTT. This codes for CASSLGDSKSQPQHF. The entire variable domain, with the rest obtained from reference TRBV5-1 and TRBJ1-5, is as follows: KAGVTQTPRYLIKTRGQQVTLSCSPISGHRSVSWYQQTPGQGLQFLFEYFSETQRNKGNFPGRFSGRQFSNSRSEMNVSTLELGDSALYLCASSLGDSKSQPQHFGDGTRLSIL.